The entry that follows covers one T cell receptor beta chain sequence. Its target is unknown. As for time point: week 35, safety follow-up. It was 300 ug of mutant IDH1 20-mer peptide that made up each vaccine dose, given with topical imiquimod. Patients came in for eight vaccinations, in weeks 1, 3, 5, 7, 11, 15, 19 and 23. Data came from immunoSEQ multiplex PCR; TCRdb stores just in-frame clones and leaves some out. Here the sample spans over 45,000 clones, less than 80% being singletons. The sample comes from a study of a mutant IDH1 vaccine in newly diagnosed glioma. Study-level background: Among treated patients, about 60% were male and approximately 40% female, and mean age was around 40 years. Visit V12 was at week 35; visit V13 was at week 47. General observations from the study: Vaccination induced immune responses in about 92% of patients.

This material consisted of PBMCs, taken from a glioma patient whose treatment included an IDH1 peptide vaccine. The receptor was isolated from a middle-aged man with glioma.

The CDR3 DNA reads TGTGCCAGCACCCCAATCGCGGGAGGGCTCTACGAGCAGTACTTC. Amino acids: CASTPIAGGLYEQYF. This sequence joins TRBV6-5 and TRBJ2-7, with 9 bases lining up with TRBD2. From germline, CDR1 is MNHEY and CDR2 SVGAGI. V was clipped by 7 bases and J by 3 bases; unmatched bases: 10. The CDR3 has 15 amino acids.